Following are 16 T cell receptor beta chains from one sample sequenced in a study of shared clonotypes between healthy human individuals. Assay: immunoSEQ multiplex PCR; the TCRdb copy retains only in-frame clones and omits some. Seen here are around 1.1 million clones, around 77% observed once, and the top ten hold 0.89%. Input material: memory CD4+ T cells from PBMCs. The subset denotes: CD45RA-negative fraction. These receptors were collected from a young man in good health. Some clones in this sample may be carry-over from other donors' samples.

The chain recombines TRBV15 with TRBJ2-7, with 8 bases fitting TRBD1. V shed 1 base and J 4 bases; nucleotides not matched to a gene: 6. This CDR3 is 15 amino acids long. Germline V gene sequence: CDR1 LNHNV, CDR2 YYDKDF (reference sequence). CDR3 region: CATSRGPGGWYEQYF. CDR3 nucleotide sequence: TGTGCCACCAGCAGAGGGCCAGGGGGCTGGTACGAGCAGTACTTC. Filled out from reference TRBV15 and TRBJ2-7, the complete variable domain reads DAMVIQNPRYQVTQFGKPVTLSCSQTLNHNVMYWYQQKSSQAPKLLFHYYDKDFNNEADTPDNFQSRRPNTSFCFLDIRSPGLGDTAMYLCATSRGPGGWYEQYFGPGTRLTVT.

The chain couples TRBV27 to TRBJ1-2, with D possibly TRBD1 on 6 matching bases. The CDR3 has 15 amino acids. The V end was cut by 7 bases, the J end by 4 bases, with 19 bases between. CDR1 is MNHEY and CDR2 is SMNVEV in the germline V gene (reference sequence). The CDR3 sequence: CASTPAGGQIYGYTF. The CDR3, as DNA: TGTGCCAGCACCCCCGCCGGGGGCCAAATCTATGGCTACACCTTC.

The chain has TRBV4-1 and TRBJ2-2; 8 bases line up with TRBD1. This CDR3 contains 14 residues. CDR1 MGHRA and CDR2 YSYEKL come from the germline V gene. Trimming removed 3 bases from V and 6 bases from J; junction bases left unmatched: 3. CDR3 sequence (DNA): TGCGCCAGCAGCCATAACAGGGGGGCCGGGGAGCTGTTTTTT. Translated: CASSHNRGAGELFF.

J is TRBJ2-2 and V is TRBV11-3; D gene uncertain. Trimming took off 2 bases at V and 8 bases at J, with 12 bases between the two ends. CDR1 SGHNT and CDR2 YENEEA come from the germline V gene. This CDR3 has 14 amino acids. The CDR3, as DNA: TGTGCCAGCAGCTTAATCTCCAAGGGAGGGGAGCTGTTTTTT. Its translation is CASSLISKGGELFF.

Only one count was recorded for this clone. The chain joins TRBV11-2 to TRBJ2-3; the D is unclear. Germline V lookup: CDR1 SGHAT, CDR2 FQNNGV. The CDR3 is 13 amino acids. V was trimmed by 3 bases and J by 6 bases, leaving 10 bases between them. Written as DNA, the CDR3 is TGTGCCAGCAGCTTCCCCGGTTCCGATACGCAGTATTTT. The encoded protein is CASSFPGSDTQYF.

V is TRBV10-3 and J is TRBJ2-1; 10 bases map to TRBD2. V gave up 2 bases and J gave up 5 bases; unmatched junction bases: 6. This CDR3 contains 16 residues. Germline V gene data show CDR1 as ENHRY and CDR2 as SYGVKD. The CDR3 here is CAISERTSGENNEQFF. As DNA, the CDR3 is TGTGCCATCAGTGAGCGCACTAGCGGGGAAAACAATGAGCAGTTCTTC.

The chain carries TRBV19 and TRBJ2-6; D is unresolved. The CDR3 is 14 residues long. The V gene lost 5 bases and the J gene lost 5 bases, with 10 bases spanning the gap. Germline V CDR1 and CDR2: LNHDA, SQIVND (reference sequence). CDR3: CASSPEDRANVLTF. The DNA of the CDR3 is TGTGCCAGTAGTCCCGAGGACCGGGCCAACGTCCTGACTTTC. Full variable domain (remainder filled in from reference TRBV19 and TRBJ2-6): DGGITQSPKYLFRKEGQNVTLSCEQNLNHDAMYWYRQDPGQGLRLIYYSQIVNDFQKGDIAEGYSVSREKKESFPLTVTSAQKNPTAFYLCASSPEDRANVLTFGAGSRLTVL.

The chain carries TRBV11-3 and TRBJ2-3; TRBD1 aligns across 12 bases. The CDR3 extends over 16 amino acids. Trimming removed 3 bases from V and 5 bases from J; junction bases left unmatched: 6. Germline V gene data show CDR1 as SGHNT and CDR2 as YENEEA. Written as DNA, the CDR3 is TGTGCCAGCAGCTTCGGGACAGGGGGCTTCGGAGATACGCAGTATTTT. Amino acids: CASSFGTGGFGDTQYF.

This sequence joins TRBV28 and TRBJ2-7, with D hard to call. In germline, CDR1 is MDHEN, CDR2 SYDVKM. The CDR3 consists of 11 residues. The V end lost 7 bases, the J end lost 4 bases, and 8 bases lay between the germline ends. DNA for the CDR3: TGTGCCAGCATGGCGCTGTACGAGCAGTACTTC. Translating it yields CASMALYEQYF. Based on the CDR3 plus reference TRBV28 and TRBJ2-7, the full variable domain is DVKVTQSSRYLVKRTGEKVFLECVQDMDHENMFWYRQDPGLGLRLIYFSYDVKMKEKGDIPEGYSVSREKKERFSLILESASTNQTSMYLCASMALYEQYFGPGTRLTVT.

V usage is TRBV4-3 and J usage is TRBJ2-2, with 12 bases aligning to TRBD2. The germline V gene encodes CDR1 LGHNA and CDR2 YSLEER. CDR3 length: 18 residues. J gave up 8 bases and V 4 bases, and 14 bases lay outside the gene matches. Written as DNA, the CDR3 is TGCGCCAGCAGCCGAAAGCCCGGACTAGCGGGATTCGAAGGGGAGCTGTTTTTT. It encodes CASSRKPGLAGFEGELFF.

J is TRBJ2-7 and V is TRBV6-1; D unresolved. The CDR3 length is 14 residues. The V and J ends lost 2 bases and 4 bases respectively, with 12 bases between them. Looked up from germline, CDR1 is MNHNS and CDR2 is SASEGT. CDR3 amino acids: CASSEMTATYEQYF. CDR3 in DNA: TGTGCCAGCAGTGAAATGACGGCGACGTACGAGCAGTACTTC.

This clone was counted a single time. The J gene is TRBJ1-5, the V gene TRBV27; 9 bases match TRBD1. This CDR3 comprises 18 residues. J was trimmed by 0 bases and V by 6 bases; bases with no gene match: 12. Germline V CDR1 and CDR2: MNHEY, SMNVEV (reference sequence). The CDR3 is CASSPWDRALNSNQPQHF. The CDR3 DNA sequence: TGTGCCAGCAGCCCCTGGGACAGGGCCCTCAATAGCAATCAGCCCCAGCATTTT.

This chain connects TRBV7-2 to TRBJ2-7; 10 bases line up with TRBD2. Losses at the gene ends were 1 base for V and 2 bases for J; bases not matched to a gene: 2. The germline CDR1 and CDR2 sequences are SGHTA and FQGNSA. The CDR3 spans 15 residues. CDR3 region: CASSLEAGGPYEQYF. Here the CDR3 DNA reads TGTGCCAGCAGCTTAGAAGCGGGAGGGCCCTACGAGCAGTACTTC.

In the case of this clone: Other DNA sequences in the sample encode the same CDR3. This chain connects TRBV28 to TRBJ1-2; 8 bases line up with TRBD1. Germline CDR1 is MDHEN and CDR2 is SYDVKM. J gave up 8 bases and V 6 bases, and 8 bases lay outside the gene matches. The CDR3 loop spans 13 amino acids. The DNA of the CDR3 is TGTGCCAGCAGCCCAGGGGGCAGGCCGGGCTACACCTTC. Its protein is CASSPGGRPGYTF.

Comment on this clone: Other DNA variants within this sample encode the same CDR3. The CDR3 sequence is CASRLDSNQPQHF. CDR3 DNA sequence: TGTGCCAGCAGATTGGATAGCAATCAGCCCCAGCATTTT. The J gene is TRBJ1-5, the V gene TRBV6-5, with D hard to call. The germline V gene encodes CDR1 MNHEY and CDR2 SVGAGI. The CDR3 extends over 13 amino acids. V lost 6 bases and J 0 bases, leaving 6 bases between the germline ends.

This rearrangement joins TRBV27 to TRBJ1-5; TRBD1 might be the D (5 bases). CDR1 is MNHEY, CDR2 SMNVEV, per germline (reference sequence). V was pared by 3 bases and J by 7 bases, with 13 bases between. The CDR3 is 14 amino acids. The CDR3 DNA reads TGTGCCAGCAGTTTTTGGGAATCAGGGCAGCCCCAGCATTTT. Translating gives CASSFWESGQPQHF.